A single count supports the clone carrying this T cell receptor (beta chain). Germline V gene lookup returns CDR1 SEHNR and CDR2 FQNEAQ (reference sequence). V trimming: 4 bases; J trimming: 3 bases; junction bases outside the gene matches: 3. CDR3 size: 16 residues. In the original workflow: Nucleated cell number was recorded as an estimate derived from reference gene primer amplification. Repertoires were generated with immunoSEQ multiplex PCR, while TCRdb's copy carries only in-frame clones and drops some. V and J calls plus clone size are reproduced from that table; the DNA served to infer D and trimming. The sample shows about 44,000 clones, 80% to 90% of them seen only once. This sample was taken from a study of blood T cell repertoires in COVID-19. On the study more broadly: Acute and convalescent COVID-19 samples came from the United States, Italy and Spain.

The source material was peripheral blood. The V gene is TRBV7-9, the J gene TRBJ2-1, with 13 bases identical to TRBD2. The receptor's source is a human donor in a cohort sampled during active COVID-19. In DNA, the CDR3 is TGTGCCAGCAGCTCGGGACTAGCGGGACTCTACAATGAGCAGTTCTTC. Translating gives CASSSGLAGLYNEQFF.